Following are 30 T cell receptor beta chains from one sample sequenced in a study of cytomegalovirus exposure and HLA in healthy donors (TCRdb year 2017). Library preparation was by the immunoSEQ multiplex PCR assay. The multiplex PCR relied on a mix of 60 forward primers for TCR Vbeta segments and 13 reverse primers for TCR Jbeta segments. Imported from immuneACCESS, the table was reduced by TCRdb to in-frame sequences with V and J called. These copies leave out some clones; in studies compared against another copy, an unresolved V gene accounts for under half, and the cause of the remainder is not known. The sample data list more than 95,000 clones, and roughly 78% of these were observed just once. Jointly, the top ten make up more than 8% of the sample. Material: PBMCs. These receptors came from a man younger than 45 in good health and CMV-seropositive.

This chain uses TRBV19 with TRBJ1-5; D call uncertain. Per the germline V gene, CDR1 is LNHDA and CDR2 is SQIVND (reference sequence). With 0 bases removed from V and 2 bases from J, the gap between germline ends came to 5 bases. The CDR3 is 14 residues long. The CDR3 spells CASSIDQGNQPQHF. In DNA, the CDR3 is TGTGCCAGTAGTATAGACCAGGGCAATCAGCCCCAGCATTTT.

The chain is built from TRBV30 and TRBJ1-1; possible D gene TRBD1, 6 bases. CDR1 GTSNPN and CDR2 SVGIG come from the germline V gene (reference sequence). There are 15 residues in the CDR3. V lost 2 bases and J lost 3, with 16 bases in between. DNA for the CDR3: TGTGCCTGGAGTTCAGCGGGACGGGGGCACACTGAAGCTTTCTTT. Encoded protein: CAWSSAGRGHTEAFF.

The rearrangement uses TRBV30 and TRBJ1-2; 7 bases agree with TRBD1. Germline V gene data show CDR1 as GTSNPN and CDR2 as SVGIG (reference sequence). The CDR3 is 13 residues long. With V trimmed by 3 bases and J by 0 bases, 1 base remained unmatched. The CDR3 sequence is CAWRGQANYGYTF. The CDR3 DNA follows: TGTGCCTGGAGAGGACAGGCTAACTATGGCTACACCTTC.

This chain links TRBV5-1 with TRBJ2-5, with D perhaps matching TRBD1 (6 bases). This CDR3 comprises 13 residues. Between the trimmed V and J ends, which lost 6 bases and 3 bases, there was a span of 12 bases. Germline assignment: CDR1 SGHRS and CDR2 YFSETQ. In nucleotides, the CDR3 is TGCGCCAGCAAGGCAGGGGATGAAGAGACCCAGTACTTC. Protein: CASKAGDEETQYF.

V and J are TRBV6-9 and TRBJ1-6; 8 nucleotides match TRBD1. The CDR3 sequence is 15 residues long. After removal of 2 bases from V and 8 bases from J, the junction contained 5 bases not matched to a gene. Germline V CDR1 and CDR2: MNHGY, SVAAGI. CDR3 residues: CASSYRGQGYSPLHF. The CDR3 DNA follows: TGTGCCAGCAGTTATCGTGGACAGGGCTATTCACCCCTCCACTTT.

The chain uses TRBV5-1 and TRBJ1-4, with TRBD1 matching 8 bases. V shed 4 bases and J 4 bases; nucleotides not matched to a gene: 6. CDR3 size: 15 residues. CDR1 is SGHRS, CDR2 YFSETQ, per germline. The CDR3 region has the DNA TGCGCCAGCAGCCTGGCGGACAGGGATAATGAAAAACTGTTTTTT. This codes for CASSLADRDNEKLFF.

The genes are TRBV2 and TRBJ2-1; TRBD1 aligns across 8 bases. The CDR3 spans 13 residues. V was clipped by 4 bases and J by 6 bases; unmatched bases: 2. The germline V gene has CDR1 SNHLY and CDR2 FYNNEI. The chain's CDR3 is CASSVDRGNEQFF. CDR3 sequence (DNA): TGTGCCAGCAGTGTTGACAGGGGCAATGAGCAGTTCTTC.

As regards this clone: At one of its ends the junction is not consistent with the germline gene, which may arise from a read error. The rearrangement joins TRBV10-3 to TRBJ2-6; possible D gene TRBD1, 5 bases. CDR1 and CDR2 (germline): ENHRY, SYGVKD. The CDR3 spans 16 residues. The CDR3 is CAISEHSPGGANGLTF. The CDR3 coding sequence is TGTGCCATCAGTGAACATTCGCCTGGTGGGGCCAACGGCCTGACTTTC.

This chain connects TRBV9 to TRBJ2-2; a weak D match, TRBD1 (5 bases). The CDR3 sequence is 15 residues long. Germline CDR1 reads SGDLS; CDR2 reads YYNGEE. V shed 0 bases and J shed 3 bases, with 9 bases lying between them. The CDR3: CASSVESGYTGELFF. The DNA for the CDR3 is TGTGCCAGCAGCGTAGAATCAGGGTACACCGGGGAGCTGTTTTTT. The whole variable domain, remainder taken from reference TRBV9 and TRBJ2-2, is DSGVTQTPKHLITATGQRVTLRCSPRSGDLSVYWYQQSLDQGLQFLIQYYNGEERAKGNILERFSAQQFPDLHSELNLSSLELGDSALYFCASSVESGYTGELFFGEGSRLTVL.

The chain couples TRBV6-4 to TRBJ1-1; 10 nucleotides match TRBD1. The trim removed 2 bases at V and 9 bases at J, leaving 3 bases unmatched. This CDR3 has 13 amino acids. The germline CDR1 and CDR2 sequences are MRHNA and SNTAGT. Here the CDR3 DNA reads TGTGCCAGCAGTGACGGGACAGGGGTTCAAGCTTTCTTT. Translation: CASSDGTGVQAFF.

The CDR3 here is CASSEGSRVNYGYTF. CDR3 in DNA: TGTGCCAGCAGTGAAGGGAGCAGGGTGAACTATGGCTACACCTTC. The J gene is TRBJ1-2, the V gene TRBV2, with D perhaps TRBD1 (5 bases). The CDR3 extends over 15 amino acids. The germline V and J ends were trimmed by 1 base and 2 bases, with 11 bases remaining between them. Per the germline V gene, CDR1 is SNHLY and CDR2 is FYNNEI.

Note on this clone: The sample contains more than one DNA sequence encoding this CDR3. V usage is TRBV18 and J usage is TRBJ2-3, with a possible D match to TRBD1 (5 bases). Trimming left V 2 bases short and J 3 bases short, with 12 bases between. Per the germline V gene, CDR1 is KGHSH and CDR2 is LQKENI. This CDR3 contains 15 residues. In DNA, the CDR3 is TGTGCCAGCTCACCAACAACCAGGGTAACAGATACGCAGTATTTT. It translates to CASSPTTRVTDTQYF.

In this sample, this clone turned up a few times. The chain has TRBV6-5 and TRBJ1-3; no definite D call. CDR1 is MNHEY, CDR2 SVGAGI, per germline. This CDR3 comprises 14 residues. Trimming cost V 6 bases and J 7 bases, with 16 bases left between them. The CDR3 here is CASSPGRSRNTIYF. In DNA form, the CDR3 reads TGTGCCAGCAGCCCGGGGAGGTCACGGAACACCATATATTTT.

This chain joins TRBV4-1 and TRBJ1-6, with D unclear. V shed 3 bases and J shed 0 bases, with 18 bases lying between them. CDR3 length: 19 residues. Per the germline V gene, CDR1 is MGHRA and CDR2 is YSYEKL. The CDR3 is CASSQAPHGTSSYNSPLHF. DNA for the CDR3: TGCGCCAGCAGCCAGGCTCCCCATGGAACTAGCTCCTATAATTCACCCCTCCACTTT.

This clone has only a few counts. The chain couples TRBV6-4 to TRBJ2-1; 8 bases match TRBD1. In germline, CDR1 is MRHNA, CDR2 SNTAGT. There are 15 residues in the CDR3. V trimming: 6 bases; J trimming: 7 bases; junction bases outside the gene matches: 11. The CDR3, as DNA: TGTGCCAGCAGACGAACAGGGGGACCTAAGAATGAGCAGTTCTTC. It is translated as CASRRTGGPKNEQFF.

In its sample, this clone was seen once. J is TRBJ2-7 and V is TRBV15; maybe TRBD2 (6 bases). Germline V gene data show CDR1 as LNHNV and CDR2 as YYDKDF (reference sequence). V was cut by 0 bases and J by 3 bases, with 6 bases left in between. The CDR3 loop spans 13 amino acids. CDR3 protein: CATSRDGGYEQYF. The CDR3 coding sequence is TGTGCCACCAGCAGAGACGGGGGCTACGAGCAGTACTTC.

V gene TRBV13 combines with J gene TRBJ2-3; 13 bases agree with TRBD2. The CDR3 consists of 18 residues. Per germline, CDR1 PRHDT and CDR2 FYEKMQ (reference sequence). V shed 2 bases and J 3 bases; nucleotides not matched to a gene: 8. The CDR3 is CASSLKGSTSGGTDTQYF. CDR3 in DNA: TGTGCCAGCAGCTTAAAAGGGTCGACTAGCGGGGGGACAGATACGCAGTATTTT. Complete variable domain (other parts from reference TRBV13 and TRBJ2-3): AAGVIQSPRHLIKEKRETATLKCYPIPRHDTVYWYQQGPGQDPQFLISFYEKMQSDKGSIPDRFSAQQFSDYHSELNMSSLELGDSALYFCASSLKGSTSGGTDTQYFGPGTRLTVL.

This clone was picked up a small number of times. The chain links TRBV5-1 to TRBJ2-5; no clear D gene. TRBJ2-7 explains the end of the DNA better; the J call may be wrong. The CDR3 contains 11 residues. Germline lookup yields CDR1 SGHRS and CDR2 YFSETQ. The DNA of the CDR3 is TGCGCCAGCAGTCTCGACTACGAGCAGTACTTC. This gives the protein CASSLDYEQYF.

The CDR3 protein is CASSLSSLGTNYGYTF. For the CDR3, the DNA is TGTGCCAGCAGCCTATCTTCACTCGGTACTAACTATGGCTACACCTTC. The V call is TRBV11-2, the J call TRBJ1-2; no reliable D call. CDR1 is SGHAT and CDR2 is FQNNGV in the germline V gene. This CDR3 is built from 16 residues. Deletions cut 5 bases from V and 0 bases from J, with 16 bases between.

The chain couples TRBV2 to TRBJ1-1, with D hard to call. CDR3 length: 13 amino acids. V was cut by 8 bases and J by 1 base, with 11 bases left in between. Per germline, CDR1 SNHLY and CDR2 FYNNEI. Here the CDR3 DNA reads TGTGCCAGCTCGAGTTATTCGAACACTGAAGCTTTCTTT. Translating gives CASSSYSNTEAFF.

The CDR3 reads CASSDVAENLNSPLHF. CDR3 coding DNA: TGTGCCAGCAGTGACGTAGCGGAAAACCTTAATTCACCCCTCCACTTT. The rearrangement links TRBV2 to TRBJ1-6; D gene unclear. The CDR3 contains 16 residues. The germline V and J ends were trimmed by 3 bases and 6 bases, with 15 bases remaining between them. CDR1 is SNHLY, CDR2 FYNNEI, per germline.

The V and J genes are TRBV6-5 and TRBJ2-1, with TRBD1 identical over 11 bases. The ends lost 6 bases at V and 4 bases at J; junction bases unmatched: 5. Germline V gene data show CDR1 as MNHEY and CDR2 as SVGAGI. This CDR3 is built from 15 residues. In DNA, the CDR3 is TGTGCCAGCAGGTCCGGGACAGGGGGATACAATGAGCAGTTCTTC. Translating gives CASRSGTGGYNEQFF.

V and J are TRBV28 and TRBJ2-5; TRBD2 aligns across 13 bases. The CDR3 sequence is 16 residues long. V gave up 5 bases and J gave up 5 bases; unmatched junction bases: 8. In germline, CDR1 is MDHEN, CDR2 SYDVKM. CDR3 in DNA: TGTGCCAGCAGTCAAACTAGCGGGGGGGCCTTGGAGACCCAGTACTTC. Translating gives CASSQTSGGALETQYF.

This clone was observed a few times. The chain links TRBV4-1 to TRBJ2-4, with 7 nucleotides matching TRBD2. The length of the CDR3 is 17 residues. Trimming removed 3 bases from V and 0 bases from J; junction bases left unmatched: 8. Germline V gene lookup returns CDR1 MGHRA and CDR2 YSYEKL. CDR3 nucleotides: TGCGCCAGCAGCCACTCCCCGCTAGCGGTAGCCAAAAACATTCAGTACTTC. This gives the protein CASSHSPLAVAKNIQYF.

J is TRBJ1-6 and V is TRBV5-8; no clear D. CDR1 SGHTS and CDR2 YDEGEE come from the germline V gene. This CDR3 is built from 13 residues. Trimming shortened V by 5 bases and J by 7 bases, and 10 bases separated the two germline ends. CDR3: CASRSTRNSPLHF. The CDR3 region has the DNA TGTGCCAGCAGGTCCACGCGGAATTCACCCCTCCACTTT.

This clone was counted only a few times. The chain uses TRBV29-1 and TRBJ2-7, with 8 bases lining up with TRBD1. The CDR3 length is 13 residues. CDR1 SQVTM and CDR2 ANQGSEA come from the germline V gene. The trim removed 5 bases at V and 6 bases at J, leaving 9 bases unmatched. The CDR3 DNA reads TGCAGCGTTCTAGGGTCAGGGGGCCTCGAGCAGTACTTC. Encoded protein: CSVLGSGGLEQYF.

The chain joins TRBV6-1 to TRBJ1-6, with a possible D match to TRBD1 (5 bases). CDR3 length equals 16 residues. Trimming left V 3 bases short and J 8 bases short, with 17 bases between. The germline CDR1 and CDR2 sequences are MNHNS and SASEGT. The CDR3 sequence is CASSDIPRGSYSPLHF. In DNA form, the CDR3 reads TGTGCCAGCAGTGATATCCCGCGGGGCTCCTATTCACCCCTCCACTTT.

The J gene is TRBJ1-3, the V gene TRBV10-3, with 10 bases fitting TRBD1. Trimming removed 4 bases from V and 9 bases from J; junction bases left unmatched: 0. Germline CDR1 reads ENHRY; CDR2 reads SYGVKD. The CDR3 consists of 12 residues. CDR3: CAISGTGGTIYF. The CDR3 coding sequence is TGTGCCATCAGTGGGACAGGGGGCACCATATATTTT.

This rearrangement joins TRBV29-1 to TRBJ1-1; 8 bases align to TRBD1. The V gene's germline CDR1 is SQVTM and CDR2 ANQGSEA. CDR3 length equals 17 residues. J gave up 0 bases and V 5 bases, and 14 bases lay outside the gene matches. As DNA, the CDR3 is TGCAGCGTTTACGACAACCGCCAGGACAGGGTGAACACTGAAGCTTTCTTT. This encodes CSVYDNRQDRVNTEAFF.

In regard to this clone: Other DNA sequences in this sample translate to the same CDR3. DNA of the CDR3: TGTGCCAGTAGGGCAGGGGCGAACACTGAAGCTTTCTTT. It is translated as CASRAGANTEAFF. The rearrangement joins TRBV19 to TRBJ1-1; the D gene is possibly TRBD1 (6 bases). This CDR3 spans 13 amino acids. Germline values: CDR1 LNHDA, CDR2 SQIVND (reference sequence). V dropped 6 bases and J dropped 1 base, with 9 bases sitting between them.